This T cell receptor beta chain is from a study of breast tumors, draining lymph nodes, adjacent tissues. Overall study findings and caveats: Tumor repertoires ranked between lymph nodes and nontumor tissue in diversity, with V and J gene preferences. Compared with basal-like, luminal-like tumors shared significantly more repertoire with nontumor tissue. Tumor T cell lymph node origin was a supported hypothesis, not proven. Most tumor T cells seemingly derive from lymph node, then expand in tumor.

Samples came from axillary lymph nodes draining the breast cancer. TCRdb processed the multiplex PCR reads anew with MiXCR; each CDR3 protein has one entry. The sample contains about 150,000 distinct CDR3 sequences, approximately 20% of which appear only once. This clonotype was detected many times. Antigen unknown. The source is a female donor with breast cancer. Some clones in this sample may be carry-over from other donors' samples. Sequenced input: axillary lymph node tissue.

CDR3 coding DNA: TGTGCCAGCAGCTCCGCTAGGCCAAATGAGCAGTTCTTC. Its translation is CASSSARPNEQFF. This rearrangement joins TRBV7-2 to TRBJ2-1; D remains unclear. The ends were cut back, 4 bases at V and 7 bases at J, with 11 bases in the middle. Germline CDR1 and CDR2: SGHTA and FQGNSA. CDR3 length equals 13 residues. Full variable domain (remainder filled in from reference TRBV7-2 and TRBJ2-1): GAGVSQSPSNKVTEKGKDVELRCDPISGHTALYWYRQSLGQGLEFLIYFQGNSAPDKSGLPSDRFSAERTGGSVSTLTIQRTQQEDSAVYLCASSSARPNEQFFGPGTRLTVL.